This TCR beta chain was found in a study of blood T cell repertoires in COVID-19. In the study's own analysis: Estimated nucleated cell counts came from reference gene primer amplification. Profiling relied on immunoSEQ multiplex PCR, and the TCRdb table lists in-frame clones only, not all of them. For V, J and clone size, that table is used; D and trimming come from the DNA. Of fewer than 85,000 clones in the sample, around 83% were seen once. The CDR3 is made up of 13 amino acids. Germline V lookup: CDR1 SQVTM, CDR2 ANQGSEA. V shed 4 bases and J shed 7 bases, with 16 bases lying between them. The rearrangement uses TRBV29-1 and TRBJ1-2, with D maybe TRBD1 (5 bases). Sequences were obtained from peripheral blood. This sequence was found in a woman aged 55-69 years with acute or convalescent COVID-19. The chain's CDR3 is CSVVQGFGGGYTF. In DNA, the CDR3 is TGCAGCGTTGTCCAGGGTTTCGGTGGTGGCTACACCTTC.